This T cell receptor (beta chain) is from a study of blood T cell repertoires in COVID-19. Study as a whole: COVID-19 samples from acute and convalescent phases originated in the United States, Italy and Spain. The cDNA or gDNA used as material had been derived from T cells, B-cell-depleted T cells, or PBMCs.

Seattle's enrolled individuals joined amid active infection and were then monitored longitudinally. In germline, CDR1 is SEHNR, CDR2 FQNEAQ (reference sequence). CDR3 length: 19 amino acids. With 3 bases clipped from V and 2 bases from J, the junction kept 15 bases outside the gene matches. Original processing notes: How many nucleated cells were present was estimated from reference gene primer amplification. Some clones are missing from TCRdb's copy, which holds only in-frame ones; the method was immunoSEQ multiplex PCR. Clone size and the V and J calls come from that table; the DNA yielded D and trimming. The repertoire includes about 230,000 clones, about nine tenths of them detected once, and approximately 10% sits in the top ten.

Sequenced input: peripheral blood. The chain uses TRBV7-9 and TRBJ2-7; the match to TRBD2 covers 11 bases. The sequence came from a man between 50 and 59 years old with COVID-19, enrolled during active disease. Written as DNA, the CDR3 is TGTGCCAGCAGCTTGGGGAGGGGGCTAGCGGGAGGCGCTCCCTACGAGCAGTACTTC. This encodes CASSLGRGLAGGAPYEQYF.